The source of this T cell receptor (beta chain) is a study of T-cell reconstitution after alpha-beta-depleted transplantation in children. Findings and caveats of the study: Reports say that about two months after transplant, the alpha-beta T cells came out of several hundred graft clones that had expanded. Some patients' high day-60 TCRbeta diversity was traced to surviving recipient T cells and thymic progenitors. By one year post-transplant, T-cell counts and diversity largely arose from T cells that were newly produced.

Germline V gives CDR1 SGDLS, CDR2 YYNGEE. The CDR3 contains 13 residues. J lost 6 bases, V lost 3 bases, and 5 bases had no gene match. Unique molecular identifiers tagged the TCRbeta library. TCRdb reprocessed the PCR reads via MiXCR and lists one record per CDR3 protein. The sample has about 580,000 distinct CDR3 sequences, 20% to 25% seen once; the top ten hold 13% to 15%. Details on this clonotype: Its antigen is undetermined.

The clonotype originates from a boy in the first two years of life who had a stem cell transplant for acute myeloid leukemia, so the T cells may come from the graft donor. The material sequenced was PBMCs, mostly from graft donor cells, taken 360 days after TCRalphabeta/CD19-depleted stem cell transplant. V and J are TRBV9 and TRBJ1-1; TRBD1 matches 7 bases. CDR3 sequence: CASSAQGGPEAFF. The CDR3 DNA reads as TGTGCCAGCAGCGCCCAAGGGGGCCCTGAAGCTTTCTTT. Full variable domain (rest looked up from reference TRBV9 and TRBJ1-1): DSGVTQTPKHLITATGQRVTLRCSPRSGDLSVYWYQQSLDQGLQFLIQYYNGEERAKGNILERFSAQQFPDLHSELNLSSLELGDSALYFCASSAQGGPEAFFGQGTRLTVV.